The present entry profiles one T cell receptor beta chain with its context. With 2 bases removed from V and 2 bases from J, the gap between germline ends came to 9 bases. This CDR3 is built from 14 residues. Germline values: CDR1 MGHDK, CDR2 SYGVNS. Generated by immunoSEQ multiplex PCR, the TCRdb table keeps only in-frame clones and is missing some. Counted here are approximately 200,000 clones, around 84% occurring once; the ten biggest clones make up about 11%. These data originate in a study of blood T cell repertoires in COVID-19. The V call is TRBV25-1, the J call TRBJ1-2; maybe TRBD1 (5 bases). The clonotype was recovered from a woman of 80 years or more with COVID-19, enrolled during active disease. The material sequenced was peripheral blood. The CDR3 is CASSEQGFNYGYTF. The CDR3 nucleotides read TGTGCCAGCAGTGAACAGGGATTCAACTATGGCTACACCTTC.